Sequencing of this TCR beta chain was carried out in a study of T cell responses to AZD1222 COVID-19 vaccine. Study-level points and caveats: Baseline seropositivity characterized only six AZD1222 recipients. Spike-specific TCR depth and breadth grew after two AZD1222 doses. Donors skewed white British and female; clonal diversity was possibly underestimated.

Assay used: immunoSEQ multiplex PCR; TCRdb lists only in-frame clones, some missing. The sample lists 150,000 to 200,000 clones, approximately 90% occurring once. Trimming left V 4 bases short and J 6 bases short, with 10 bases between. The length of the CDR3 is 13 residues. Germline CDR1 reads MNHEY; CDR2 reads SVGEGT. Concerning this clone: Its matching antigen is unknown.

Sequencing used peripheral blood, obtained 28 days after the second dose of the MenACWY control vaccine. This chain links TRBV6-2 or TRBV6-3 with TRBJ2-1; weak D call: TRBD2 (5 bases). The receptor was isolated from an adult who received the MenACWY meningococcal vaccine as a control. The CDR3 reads CASSLRVINEQFF. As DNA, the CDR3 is TGTGCCAGCAGTTTGAGGGTAATCAATGAGCAGTTCTTC.